The subject of this entry is one TCR beta chain. Its antigen is not known. Some clones are missing from TCRdb's copy, which holds only in-frame ones; the method was immunoSEQ multiplex PCR. The repertoire includes 150,000 to 200,000 clones, about 80% of them detected once, and roughly 6.5% sits in the top ten. The sample belongs to a study of cytomegalovirus exposure and HLA in healthy donors. While the first cohort had about 610 subjects, the donors belonged to the separate validation cohort of about 110 subjects. The germline gives CDR1 SGDLS, CDR2 YYNGEE. There are 16 residues in the CDR3. The V and J ends lost 4 bases and 6 bases, in that order; junction bases with no gene match: 14. Regarding the study as a whole: The study recorded over 150 TCR beta chains that were cytomegalovirus-associated.

Material for sequencing was PBMCs. This receptor was taken from a man between 18 and 29 years old in good health and CMV-seropositive. The chain has TRBV9 and TRBJ2-7; 9 bases agree with TRBD2. CDR3 protein: CASSPRAGGRKPEQYF. The CDR3, as DNA: TGTGCCAGCAGCCCCCGCGCGGGGGGGCGTAAACCCGAGCAGTACTTC.